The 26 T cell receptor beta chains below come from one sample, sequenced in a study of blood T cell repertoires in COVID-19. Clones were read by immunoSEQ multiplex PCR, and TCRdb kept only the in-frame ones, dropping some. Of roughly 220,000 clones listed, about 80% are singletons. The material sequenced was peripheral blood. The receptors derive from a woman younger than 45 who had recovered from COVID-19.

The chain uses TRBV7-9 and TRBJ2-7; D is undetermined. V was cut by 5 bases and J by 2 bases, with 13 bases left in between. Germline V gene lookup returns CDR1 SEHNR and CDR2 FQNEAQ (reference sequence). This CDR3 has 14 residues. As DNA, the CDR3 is TGTGCCAGCAGCCCGCCCGGGTTGGCCTACGAGCAGTACTTC. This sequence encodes CASSPPGLAYEQYF.

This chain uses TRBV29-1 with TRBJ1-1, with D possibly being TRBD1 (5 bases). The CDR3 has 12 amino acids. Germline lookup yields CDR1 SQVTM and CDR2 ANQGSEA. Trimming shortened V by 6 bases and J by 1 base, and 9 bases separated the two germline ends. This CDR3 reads CSVEGRNTEAFF. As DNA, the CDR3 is TGCAGCGTGGAGGGGCGGAACACTGAAGCTTTCTTT. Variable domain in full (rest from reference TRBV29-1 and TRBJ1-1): SAVISQKPSRDICQRGTSLTIQCQVDSQVTMMFWYRQQPGQSLTLIATANQGSEATYESGFVIDKFPISRPNLTFSTLTVSNMSPEDSSIYLCSVEGRNTEAFFGQGTRLTVV.

The CDR3 here is CAWTYETASSLNEQFF. The CDR3 DNA reads TGTGCCTGGACATATGAGACGGCTAGCAGTCTCAATGAGCAGTTCTTC. The chain carries TRBV30 and TRBJ2-1; weak D call: TRBD2 (5 bases). This CDR3 spans 16 amino acids. The ends were cut back, 4 bases at V and 6 bases at J, with 22 bases in the middle. CDR1 is GTSNPN and CDR2 is SVGIG in the germline V gene (reference sequence).

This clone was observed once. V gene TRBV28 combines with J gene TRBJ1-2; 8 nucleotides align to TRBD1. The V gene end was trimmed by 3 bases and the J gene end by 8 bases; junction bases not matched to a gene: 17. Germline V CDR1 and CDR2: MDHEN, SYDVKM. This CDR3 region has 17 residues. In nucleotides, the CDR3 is TGTGCCAGCAGTTTTTGGGGCAGGGGGCCCGCGGTTGGAGGCTACACCTTC. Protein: CASSFWGRGPAVGGYTF.

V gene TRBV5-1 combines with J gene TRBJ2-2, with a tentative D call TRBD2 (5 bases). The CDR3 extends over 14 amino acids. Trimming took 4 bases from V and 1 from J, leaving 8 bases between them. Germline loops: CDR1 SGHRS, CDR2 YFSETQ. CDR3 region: CASSAGLNTGELFF. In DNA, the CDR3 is TGCGCCAGCAGCGCCGGACTGAACACCGGGGAGCTGTTTTTT.

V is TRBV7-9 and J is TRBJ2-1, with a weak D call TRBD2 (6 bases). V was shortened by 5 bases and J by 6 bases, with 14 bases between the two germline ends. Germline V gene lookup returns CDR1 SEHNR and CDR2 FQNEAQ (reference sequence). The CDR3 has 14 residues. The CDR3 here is CASSPNLGSNEQFF. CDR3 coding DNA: TGTGCCAGCAGCCCCAACCTCGGGAGCAATGAGCAGTTCTTC.

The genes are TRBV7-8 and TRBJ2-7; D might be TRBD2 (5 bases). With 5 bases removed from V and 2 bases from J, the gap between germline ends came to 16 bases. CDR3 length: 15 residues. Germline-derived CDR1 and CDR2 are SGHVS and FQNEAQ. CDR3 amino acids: CASSPDWSGAYEQYF. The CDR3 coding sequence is TGTGCCAGCAGCCCGGACTGGAGCGGTGCCTACGAGCAGTACTTC.

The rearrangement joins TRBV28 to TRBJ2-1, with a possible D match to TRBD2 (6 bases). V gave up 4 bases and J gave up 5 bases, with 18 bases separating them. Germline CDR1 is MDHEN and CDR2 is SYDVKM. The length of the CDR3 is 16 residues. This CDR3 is CASSSSGASENNEQFF. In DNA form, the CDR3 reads TGTGCCAGCAGTTCATCCGGGGCTAGCGAAAACAATGAGCAGTTCTTC. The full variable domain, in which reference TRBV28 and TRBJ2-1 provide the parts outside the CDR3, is DVKVTQSSRYLVKRTGEKVFLECVQDMDHENMFWYRQDPGLGLRLIYFSYDVKMKEKGDIPEGYSVSREKKERFSLILESASTNQTSMYLCASSSSGASENNEQFFGPGTRLTVL.

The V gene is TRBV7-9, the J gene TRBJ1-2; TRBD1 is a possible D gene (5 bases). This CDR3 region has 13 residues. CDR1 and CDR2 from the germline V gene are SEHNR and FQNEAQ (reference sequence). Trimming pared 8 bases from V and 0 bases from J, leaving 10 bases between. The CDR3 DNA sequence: TGTGCCAGCGGGGGGACGACTAACTATGGCTACACCTTC. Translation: CASGGTTNYGYTF.

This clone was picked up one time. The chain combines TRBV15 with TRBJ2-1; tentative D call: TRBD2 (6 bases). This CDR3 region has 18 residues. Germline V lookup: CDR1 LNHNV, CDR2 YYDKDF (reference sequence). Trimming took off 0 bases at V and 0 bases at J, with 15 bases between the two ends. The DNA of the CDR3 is TGTGCCACCAGCAGAGATTTTAGGGACGGGAGCTCCTACAATGAGCAGTTCTTC. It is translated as CATSRDFRDGSSYNEQFF.

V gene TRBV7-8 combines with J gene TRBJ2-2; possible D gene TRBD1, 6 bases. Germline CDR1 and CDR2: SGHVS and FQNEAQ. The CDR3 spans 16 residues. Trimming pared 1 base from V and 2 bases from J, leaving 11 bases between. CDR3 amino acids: CASSLDRDRNTGELFF. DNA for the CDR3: TGTGCCAGCAGCTTAGACAGGGACCGAAACACCGGGGAGCTGTTTTTT.

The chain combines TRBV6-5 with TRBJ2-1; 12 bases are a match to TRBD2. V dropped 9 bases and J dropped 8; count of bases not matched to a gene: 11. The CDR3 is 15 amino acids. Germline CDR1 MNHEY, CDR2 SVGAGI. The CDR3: CASHVTSGRPYEQFF. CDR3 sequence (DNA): TGTGCCAGTCATGTCACTAGCGGGAGGCCGTATGAGCAGTTCTTC.

For the CDR3, the DNA is TGTGCCAGCAGCTGGGAGCGATCCTACGAGCAGTACTTC. Amino acid sequence: CASSWERSYEQYF. The chain recombines TRBV5-4 with TRBJ2-7; tentatively, D is TRBD2 (5 bases). The CDR3 consists of 13 residues. V was shortened by 3 bases and J by 1 base, with 8 bases between the two germline ends. CDR1 is SGHNT and CDR2 is YYREEE in the germline V gene (reference sequence).

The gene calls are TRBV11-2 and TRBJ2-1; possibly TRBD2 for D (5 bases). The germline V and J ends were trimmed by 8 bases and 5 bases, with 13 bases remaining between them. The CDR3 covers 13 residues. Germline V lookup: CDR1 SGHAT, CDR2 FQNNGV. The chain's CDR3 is CASVGLIHNEQFF. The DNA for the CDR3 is TGTGCCAGCGTCGGACTTATACACAATGAGCAGTTCTTC.

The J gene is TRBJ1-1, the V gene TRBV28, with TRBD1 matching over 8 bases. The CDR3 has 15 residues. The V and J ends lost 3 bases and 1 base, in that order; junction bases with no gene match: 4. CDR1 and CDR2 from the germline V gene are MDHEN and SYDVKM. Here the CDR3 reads CASSFLGQENTEAFF. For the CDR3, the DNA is TGTGCCAGCAGTTTCCTGGGACAGGAGAACACTGAAGCTTTCTTT. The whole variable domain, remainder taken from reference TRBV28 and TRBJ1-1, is DVKVTQSSRYLVKRTGEKVFLECVQDMDHENMFWYRQDPGLGLRLIYFSYDVKMKEKGDIPEGYSVSREKKERFSLILESASTNQTSMYLCASSFLGQENTEAFFGQGTRLTVV.

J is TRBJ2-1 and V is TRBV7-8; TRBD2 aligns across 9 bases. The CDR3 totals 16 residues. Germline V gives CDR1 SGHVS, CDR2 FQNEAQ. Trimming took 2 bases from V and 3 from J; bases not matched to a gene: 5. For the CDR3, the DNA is TGTGCCAGCAGCTTAAGGGCTAGCGGGGACTACAATGAGCAGTTCTTC. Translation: CASSLRASGDYNEQFF.

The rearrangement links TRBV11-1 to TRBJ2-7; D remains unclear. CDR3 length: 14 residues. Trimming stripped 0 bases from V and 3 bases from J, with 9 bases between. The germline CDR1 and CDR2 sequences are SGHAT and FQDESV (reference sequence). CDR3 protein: CASSLAFQDYEQYF. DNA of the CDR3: TGTGCCAGCAGCTTAGCGTTCCAGGACTACGAGCAGTACTTC.

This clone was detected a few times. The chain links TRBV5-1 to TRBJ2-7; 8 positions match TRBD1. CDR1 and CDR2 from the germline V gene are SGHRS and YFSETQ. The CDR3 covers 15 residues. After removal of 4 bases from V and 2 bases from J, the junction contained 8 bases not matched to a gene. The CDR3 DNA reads TGCGCCAGCAGCCACTCCTGGACAGGGACCTACGAGCAGTACTTC. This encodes CASSHSWTGTYEQYF.

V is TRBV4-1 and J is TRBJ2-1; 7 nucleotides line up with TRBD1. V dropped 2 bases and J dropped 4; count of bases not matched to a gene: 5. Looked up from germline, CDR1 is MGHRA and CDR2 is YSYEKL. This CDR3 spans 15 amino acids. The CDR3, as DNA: TGCGCCAGCAGCCAATCTGGGACAGTGTACAATGAGCAGTTCTTC. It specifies CASSQSGTVYNEQFF.

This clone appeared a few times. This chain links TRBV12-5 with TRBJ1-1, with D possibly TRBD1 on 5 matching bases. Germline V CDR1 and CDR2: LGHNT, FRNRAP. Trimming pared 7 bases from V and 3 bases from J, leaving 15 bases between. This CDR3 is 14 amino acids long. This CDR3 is CASAGGAGDTEAFF. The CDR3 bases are TGTGCTAGTGCCGGCGGGGCCGGAGACACTGAAGCTTTCTTT. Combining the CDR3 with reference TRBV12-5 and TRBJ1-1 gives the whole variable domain DARVTQTPRHKVTEMGQEVTMRCQPILGHNTVFWYRQTMMQGLELLAYFRNRAPLDDSGMPKDRFSAEMPDATLATLKIQPSEPRDSAVYFCASAGGAGDTEAFFGQGTRLTVV.

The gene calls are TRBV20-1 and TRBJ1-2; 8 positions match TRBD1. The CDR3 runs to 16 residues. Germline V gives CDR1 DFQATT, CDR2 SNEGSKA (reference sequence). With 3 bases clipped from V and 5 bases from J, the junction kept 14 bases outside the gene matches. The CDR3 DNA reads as TGCAGTGCTAGTGCTTGGACAGGGAAGGGTCCATATGGCTACACCTTC. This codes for CSASAWTGKGPYGYTF.

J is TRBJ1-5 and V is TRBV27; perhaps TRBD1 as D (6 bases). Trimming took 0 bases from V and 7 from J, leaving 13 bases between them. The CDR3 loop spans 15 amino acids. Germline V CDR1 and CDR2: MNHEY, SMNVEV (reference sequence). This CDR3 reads CASSLSPGDEQPQHF. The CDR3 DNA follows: TGTGCCAGCAGTTTATCGCCAGGGGACGAGCAGCCCCAGCATTTT.

Written as DNA, the CDR3 is TGTGCCAGCACCGACGGGGGGAGAGAGACCCAGTACTTC. Translated: CASTDGGRETQYF. The rearrangement uses TRBV6-5 and TRBJ2-5; 7 bases map to TRBD2. The V segment lost 7 bases and the J segment 4 bases; nucleotides outside the gene matches: 6. CDR1 and CDR2 from the germline V gene are MNHEY and SVGAGI. The CDR3 runs to 13 residues.

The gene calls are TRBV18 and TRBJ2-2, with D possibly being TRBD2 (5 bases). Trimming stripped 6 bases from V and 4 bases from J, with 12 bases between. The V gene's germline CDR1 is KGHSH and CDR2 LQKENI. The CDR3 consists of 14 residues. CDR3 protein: CASSAGGGTGELFF. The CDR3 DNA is TGTGCCAGCTCCGCGGGCGGCGGCACCGGGGAGCTGTTTTTT.

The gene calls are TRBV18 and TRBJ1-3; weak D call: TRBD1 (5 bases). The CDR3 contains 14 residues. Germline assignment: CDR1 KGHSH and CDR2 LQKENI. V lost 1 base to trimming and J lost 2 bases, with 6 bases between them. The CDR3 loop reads CASSPQGAGNTIYF. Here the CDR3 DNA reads TGTGCCAGCTCACCACAAGGGGCTGGAAACACCATATATTTT.

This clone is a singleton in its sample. The CDR3 here is CASSLVGTSFFLSNQPQHF. The CDR3, as DNA: TGTGCCAGCAGTTTAGTCGGGACTTCCTTTTTCCTTAGCAATCAGCCCCAGCATTTT. V and J are TRBV28 and TRBJ1-5; a possible D gene is TRBD1 (5 bases). V gave up 2 bases and J gave up 0 bases, with 20 bases separating them. The germline V gene encodes CDR1 MDHEN and CDR2 SYDVKM. The CDR3 spans 19 residues.